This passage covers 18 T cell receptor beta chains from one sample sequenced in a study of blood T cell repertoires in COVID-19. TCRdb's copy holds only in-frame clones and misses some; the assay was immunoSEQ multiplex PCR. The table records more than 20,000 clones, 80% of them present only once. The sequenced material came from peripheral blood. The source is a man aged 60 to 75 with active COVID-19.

The CDR3 coding sequence is TGCGCCAGCAGCTCCACGAGTTACGAGCAGTACTTC. Translating gives CASSSTSYEQYF. The rearrangement links TRBV5-1 to TRBJ2-7; D not resolved. The CDR3 runs to 12 residues. Trimming removed 3 bases at V and 4 bases at J, with 8 bases between. CDR1 and CDR2 (germline): SGHRS, YFSETQ.

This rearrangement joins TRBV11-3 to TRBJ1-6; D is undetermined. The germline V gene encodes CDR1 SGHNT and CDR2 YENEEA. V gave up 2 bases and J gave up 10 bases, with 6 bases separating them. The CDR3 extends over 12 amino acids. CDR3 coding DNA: TGTGCCAGCAGCTTACAGGAATCACCCCTCCACTTT. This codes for CASSLQESPLHF. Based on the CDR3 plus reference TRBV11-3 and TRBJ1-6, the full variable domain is EAGVVQSPRYKIIEKKQPVAFWCNPISGHNTLYWYLQNLGQGPELLIRYENEEAVDDSQLPKDRFSAERLKGVDSTLKIQPAELGDSAVYLCASSLQESPLHFGNGTRLTVT.

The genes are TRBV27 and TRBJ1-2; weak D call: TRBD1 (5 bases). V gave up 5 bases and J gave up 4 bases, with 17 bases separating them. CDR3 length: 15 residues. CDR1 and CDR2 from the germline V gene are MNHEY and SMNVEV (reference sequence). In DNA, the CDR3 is TGTGCCAGCAGTACCTCTTCCGGGACTGGCTATGGCTACACCTTC. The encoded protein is CASSTSSGTGYGYTF.

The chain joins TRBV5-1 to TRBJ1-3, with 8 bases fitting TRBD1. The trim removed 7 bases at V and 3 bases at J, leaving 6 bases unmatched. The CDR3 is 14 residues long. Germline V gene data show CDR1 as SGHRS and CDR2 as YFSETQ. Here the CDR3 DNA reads TGCGCCAGCCGGACAGGGATGGTTGGAAACACCATATATTTT. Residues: CASRTGMVGNTIYF.

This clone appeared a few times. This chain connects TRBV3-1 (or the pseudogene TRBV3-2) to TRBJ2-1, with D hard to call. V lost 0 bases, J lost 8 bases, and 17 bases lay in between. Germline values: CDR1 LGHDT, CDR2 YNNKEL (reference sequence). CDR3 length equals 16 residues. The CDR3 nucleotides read TGTGCCAGCAGCCAAGATGTGATAGGAAGGAGCGATGAGCAGTTCTTC. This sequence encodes CASSQDVIGRSDEQFF.

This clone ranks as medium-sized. The CDR3 bases are TGTGCCAGCAGTTATCTGGAGACTAGTTACAATGAGCAGTTCTTC. It translates to CASSYLETSYNEQFF. The rearrangement uses TRBV6-2 or TRBV6-3 and TRBJ2-1, with D possibly matching TRBD2 (6 bases). The germline V and J ends were trimmed by 3 bases and 4 bases, with 13 bases remaining between them. CDR3 length: 15 residues. Germline V gene data show CDR1 as MNHEY and CDR2 as SVGEGT.

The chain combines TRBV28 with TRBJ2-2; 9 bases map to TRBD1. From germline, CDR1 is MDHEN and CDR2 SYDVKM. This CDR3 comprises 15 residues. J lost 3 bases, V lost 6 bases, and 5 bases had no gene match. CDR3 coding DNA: TGTGCCAGCAGAGCCGGGACAGGGTACACCGGGGAGCTGTTTTTT. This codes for CASRAGTGYTGELFF. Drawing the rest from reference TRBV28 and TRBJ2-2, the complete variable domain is DVKVTQSSRYLVKRTGEKVFLECVQDMDHENMFWYRQDPGLGLRLIYFSYDVKMKEKGDIPEGYSVSREKKERFSLILESASTNQTSMYLCASRAGTGYTGELFFGEGSRLTVL.

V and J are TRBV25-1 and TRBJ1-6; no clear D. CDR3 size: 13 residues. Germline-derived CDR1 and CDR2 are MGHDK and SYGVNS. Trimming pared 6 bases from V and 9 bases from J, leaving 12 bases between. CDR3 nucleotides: TGTGCCAGCAGCCGGGATCTGAGTTCACCCCTCCACTTT. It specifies CASSRDLSSPLHF.

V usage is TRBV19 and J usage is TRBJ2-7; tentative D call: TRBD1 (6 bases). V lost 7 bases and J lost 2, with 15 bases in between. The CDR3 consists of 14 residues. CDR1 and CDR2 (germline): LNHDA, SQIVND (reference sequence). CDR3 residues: CASTPRGLPYEQYF. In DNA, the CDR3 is TGTGCCAGTACCCCGAGGGGGTTACCCTACGAGCAGTACTTC.

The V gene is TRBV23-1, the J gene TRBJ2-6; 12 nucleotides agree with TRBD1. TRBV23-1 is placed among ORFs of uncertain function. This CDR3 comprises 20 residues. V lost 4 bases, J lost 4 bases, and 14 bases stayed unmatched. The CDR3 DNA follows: TGCGCCAGCAGTCGCGTCCGGGACAGGGGGCGCCCCGAGGGGGCCAACGTCCTGACTTTC. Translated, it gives CASSRVRDRGRPEGANVLTF.

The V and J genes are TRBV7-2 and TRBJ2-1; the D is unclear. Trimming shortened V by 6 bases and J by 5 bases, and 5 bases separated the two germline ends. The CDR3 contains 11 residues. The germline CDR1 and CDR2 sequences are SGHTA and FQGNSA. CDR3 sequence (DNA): TGTGCCAGCAGACATAACAATGAGCAGTTCTTC. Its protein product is CASRHNNEQFF.

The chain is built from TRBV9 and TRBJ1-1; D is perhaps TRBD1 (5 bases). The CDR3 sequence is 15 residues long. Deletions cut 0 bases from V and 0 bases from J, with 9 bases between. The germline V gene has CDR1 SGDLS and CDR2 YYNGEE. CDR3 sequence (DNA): TGTGCCAGCAGCGTAGTGGTAGGGGTGAACACTGAAGCTTTCTTT. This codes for CASSVVVGVNTEAFF.

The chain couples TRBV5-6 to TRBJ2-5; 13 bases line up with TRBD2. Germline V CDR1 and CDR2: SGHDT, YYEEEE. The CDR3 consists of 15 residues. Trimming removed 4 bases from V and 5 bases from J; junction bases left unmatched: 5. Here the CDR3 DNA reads TGTGCCAGCAGCCCGGGACTAGCGGGACCGGAGACCCAGTACTTC. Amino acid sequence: CASSPGLAGPETQYF. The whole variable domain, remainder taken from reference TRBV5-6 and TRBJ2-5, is DAGVTQSPTHLIKTRGQQVTLRCSPKSGHDTVSWYQQALGQGPQFIFQYYEEEERQRGNFPDRFSGHQFPNYSSELNVNALLLGDSALYLCASSPGLAGPETQYFGPGTRLLVL.

The CDR3 is CASTQRDPPASPLHF. CDR3 DNA sequence: TGTGCCAGCACCCAGCGCGACCCACCCGCTTCACCCCTCCACTTT. The chain joins TRBV6-5 to TRBJ1-6; D not resolved. The germline V gene encodes CDR1 MNHEY and CDR2 SVGAGI. Trimming left V 7 bases short and J 9 bases short, with 19 bases between. This CDR3 spans 15 amino acids.

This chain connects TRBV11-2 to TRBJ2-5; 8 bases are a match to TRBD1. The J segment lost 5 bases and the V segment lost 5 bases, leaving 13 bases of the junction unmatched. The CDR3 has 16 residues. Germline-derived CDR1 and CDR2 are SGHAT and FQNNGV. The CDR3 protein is CASSPRPDRVDETQYF. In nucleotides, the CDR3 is TGTGCCAGCAGCCCTCGCCCGGACAGGGTCGACGAGACCCAGTACTTC.

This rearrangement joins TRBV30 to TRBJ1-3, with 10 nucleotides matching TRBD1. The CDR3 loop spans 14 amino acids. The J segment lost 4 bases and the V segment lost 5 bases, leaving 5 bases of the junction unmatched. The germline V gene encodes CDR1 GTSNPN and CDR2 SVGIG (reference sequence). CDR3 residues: CAWGPGQGGNTIYF. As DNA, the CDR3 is TGTGCCTGGGGACCGGGACAGGGGGGAAACACCATATATTTT.

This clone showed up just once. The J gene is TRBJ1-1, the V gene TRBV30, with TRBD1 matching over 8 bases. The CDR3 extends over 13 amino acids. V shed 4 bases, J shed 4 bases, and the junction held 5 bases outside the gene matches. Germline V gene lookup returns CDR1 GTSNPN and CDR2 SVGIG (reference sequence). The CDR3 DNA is TGTGCCTGGATAGGGACAGGTAGCACTGAAGCTTTCTTT. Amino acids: CAWIGTGSTEAFF.

The CDR3 protein is CASDPGRSDEQFF. CDR3 sequence (DNA): TGTGCCAGCGACCCAGGGAGGTCGGATGAGCAGTTCTTC. The rearrangement links TRBV12-3 or TRBV12-4 to TRBJ2-1, with D perhaps TRBD2 (6 bases). The CDR3 length is 13 residues. Trimming took off 8 bases at V and 8 bases at J, with 16 bases between the two ends.